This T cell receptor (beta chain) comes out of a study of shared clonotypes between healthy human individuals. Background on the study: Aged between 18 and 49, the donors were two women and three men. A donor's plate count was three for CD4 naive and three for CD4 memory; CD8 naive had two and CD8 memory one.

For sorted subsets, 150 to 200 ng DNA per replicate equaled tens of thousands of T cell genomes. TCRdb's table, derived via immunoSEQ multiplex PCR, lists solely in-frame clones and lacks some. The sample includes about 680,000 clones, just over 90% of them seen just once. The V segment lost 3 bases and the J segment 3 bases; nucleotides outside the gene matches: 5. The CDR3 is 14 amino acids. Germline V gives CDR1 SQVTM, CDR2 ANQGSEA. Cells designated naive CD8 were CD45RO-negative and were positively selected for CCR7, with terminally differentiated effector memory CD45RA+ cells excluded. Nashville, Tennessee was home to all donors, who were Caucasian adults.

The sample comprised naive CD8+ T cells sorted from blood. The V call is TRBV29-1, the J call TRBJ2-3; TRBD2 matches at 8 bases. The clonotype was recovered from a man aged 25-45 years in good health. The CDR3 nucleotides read TGCAGCGTTGATTGGACTAGCTCAACAGATACGCAGTATTTT. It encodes CSVDWTSSTDTQYF.